The source of this TCR beta chain is a study of T cells in Graves' hyperthyroidism and ophthalmopathy. Study details: Staff took peripheral blood when the initial diagnosis was made, before any treatment began. Findings of the study overall: The blood repertoire included most of the expanded thyroid clonotypes above 0.001.

This clonotype appeared many times. What it binds is not known. The PBMCs studied were ones that came from 9 to 10 ml fresh peripheral blood. Trimming cost V 2 bases and J 4 bases, with 10 bases left between them. The CDR3 has 13 residues. From germline, CDR1 is GTSNPN and CDR2 SVGIG (reference sequence). The CDR3 regions of TCR beta were amplified from RNA transcripts. Researchers ran a first-round RT-PCR on the TCR CDR3 using the HTBI primer set. TCRdb re-analysed the multiplex PCR reads in MiXCR, keeping a single row per CDR3 protein. This sample has around 280,000 distinct CDR3 sequences, with more than 10% found just once.

Material: blood. The chain recombines TRBV30 with TRBJ2-3; D is unresolved. The sequence was obtained from a woman in her 30s with Graves' hyperthyroidism that later progressed to Graves' ophthalmopathy. CDR3 region: CAWSFGLPDTQYF. In DNA, the CDR3 is TGTGCCTGGAGTTTCGGCTTGCCAGATACGCAGTATTTT. Variable domain in full (rest from reference TRBV30 and TRBJ2-3): SQTIHQWPATLVQPVGSPLSLECTVEGTSNPNLYWYRQAAGRGLQLLFYSVGIGQISSEVPQNLSASRPQDRQFILSSKKLLLSDSGFYLCAWSFGLPDTQYFGPGTRLTVL.